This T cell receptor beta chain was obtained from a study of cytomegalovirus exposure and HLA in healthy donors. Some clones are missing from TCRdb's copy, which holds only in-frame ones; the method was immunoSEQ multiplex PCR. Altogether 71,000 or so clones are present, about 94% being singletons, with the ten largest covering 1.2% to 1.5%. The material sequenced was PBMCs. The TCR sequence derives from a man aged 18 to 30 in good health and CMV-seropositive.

As DNA, the CDR3 is TGTGCCAGCAGCACCCGACAGGGGGCTAGTCACTATGGCTACACCTTC. The encoded protein is CASSTRQGASHYGYTF. The chain recombines TRBV9 with TRBJ1-2; 10 bases fit TRBD1. Per the germline V gene, CDR1 is SGDLS and CDR2 is YYNGEE. This CDR3 has 16 amino acids. The V segment lost 4 bases and the J segment 3 bases; nucleotides outside the gene matches: 9.